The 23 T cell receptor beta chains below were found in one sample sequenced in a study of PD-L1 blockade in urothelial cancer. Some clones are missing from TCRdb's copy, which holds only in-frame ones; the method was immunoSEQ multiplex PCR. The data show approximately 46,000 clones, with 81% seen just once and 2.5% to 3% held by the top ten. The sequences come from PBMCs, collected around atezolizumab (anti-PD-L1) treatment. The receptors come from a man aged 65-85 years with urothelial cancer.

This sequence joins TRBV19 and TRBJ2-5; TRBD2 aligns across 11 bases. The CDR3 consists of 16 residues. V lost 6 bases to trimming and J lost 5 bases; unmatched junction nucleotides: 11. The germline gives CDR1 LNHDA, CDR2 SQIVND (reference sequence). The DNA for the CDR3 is TGTGCCAGTAGCTCCCCCCTAGCGGGAGGCTCTGAGACCCAGTACTTC. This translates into CASSSPLAGGSETQYF.

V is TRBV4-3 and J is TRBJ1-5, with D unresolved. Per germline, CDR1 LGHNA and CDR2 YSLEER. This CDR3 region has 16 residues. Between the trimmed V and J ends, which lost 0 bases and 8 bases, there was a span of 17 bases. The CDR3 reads CASSQEVSEGMKPQHF. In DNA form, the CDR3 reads TGCGCCAGCAGCCAAGAGGTGTCCGAGGGAATGAAGCCCCAGCATTTT.

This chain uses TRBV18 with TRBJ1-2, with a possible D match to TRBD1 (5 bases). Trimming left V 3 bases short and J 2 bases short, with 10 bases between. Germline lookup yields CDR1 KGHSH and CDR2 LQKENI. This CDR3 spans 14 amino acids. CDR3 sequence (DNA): TGTGCCAGCTCACCTTGGGGGGTGAACTATGGCTACACCTTC. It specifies CASSPWGVNYGYTF.

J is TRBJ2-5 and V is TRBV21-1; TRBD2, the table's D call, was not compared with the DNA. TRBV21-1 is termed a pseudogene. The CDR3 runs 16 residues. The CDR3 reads CASRGRSGNLGETQYF. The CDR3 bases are TGTGCCAGCAGGGGGAGGAGCGGGAATTTGGGGGAGACCCAGTACTTC.

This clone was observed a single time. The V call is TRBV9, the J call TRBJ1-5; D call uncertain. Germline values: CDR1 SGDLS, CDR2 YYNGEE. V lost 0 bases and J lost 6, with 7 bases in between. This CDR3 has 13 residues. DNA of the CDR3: TGTGCCAGCAGCGTAGGCCCGAGTCAGCCCCAGCATTTT. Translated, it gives CASSVGPSQPQHF.

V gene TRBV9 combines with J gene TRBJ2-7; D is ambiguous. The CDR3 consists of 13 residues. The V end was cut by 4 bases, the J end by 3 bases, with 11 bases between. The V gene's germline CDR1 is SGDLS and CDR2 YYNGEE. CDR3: CASSFGEDYEQYF. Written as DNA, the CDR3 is TGTGCCAGCAGCTTCGGCGAGGACTACGAGCAGTACTTC.

In DNA form, the CDR3 reads TGCGCCAGCAGTGAGGGGCAGGGGGAATCCTACGAGCAGTACTTC. Protein sequence: CASSEGQGESYEQYF. This chain joins TRBV10-1 and TRBJ2-7, with 7 bases matching TRBD1. Germline values: CDR1 WNHNN, CDR2 SYGVQD (reference sequence). V was pared by 2 bases and J by 1 base, with 5 bases of the junction left unmatched. The CDR3 runs to 15 residues.

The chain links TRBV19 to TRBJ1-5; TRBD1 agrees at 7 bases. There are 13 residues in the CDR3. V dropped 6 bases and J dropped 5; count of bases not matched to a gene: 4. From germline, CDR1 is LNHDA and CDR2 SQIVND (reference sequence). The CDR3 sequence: CASRKQGDQPQHF. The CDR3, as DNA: TGTGCCAGTAGGAAGCAGGGGGATCAGCCCCAGCATTTT.

The CDR3 protein is CASSSGTGKNQPQHF. DNA for the CDR3: TGTGCCAGCAGCTCCGGGACAGGGAAAAATCAGCCCCAGCATTTT. V usage is TRBV5-4 and J usage is TRBJ1-5, with 9 bases that match TRBD1. The J segment lost 4 bases and the V segment lost 3 bases, leaving 5 bases of the junction unmatched. Germline V gene sequence: CDR1 SGHNT, CDR2 YYREEE (reference sequence). This CDR3 contains 15 residues.

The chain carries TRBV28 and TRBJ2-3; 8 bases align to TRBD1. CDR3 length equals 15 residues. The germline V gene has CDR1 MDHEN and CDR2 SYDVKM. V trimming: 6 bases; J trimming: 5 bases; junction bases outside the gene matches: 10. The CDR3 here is CASSPGQGRGDTQYF. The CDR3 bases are TGTGCCAGCAGCCCCGGACAGGGACGTGGAGATACGCAGTATTTT.

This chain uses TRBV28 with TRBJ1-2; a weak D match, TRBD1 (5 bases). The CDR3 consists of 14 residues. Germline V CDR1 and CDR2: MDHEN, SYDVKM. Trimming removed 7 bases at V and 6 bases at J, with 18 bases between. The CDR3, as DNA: TGTGCCAGCACCCTTGCGGGACCTACGCATGGCTACACCTTC. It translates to CASTLAGPTHGYTF.

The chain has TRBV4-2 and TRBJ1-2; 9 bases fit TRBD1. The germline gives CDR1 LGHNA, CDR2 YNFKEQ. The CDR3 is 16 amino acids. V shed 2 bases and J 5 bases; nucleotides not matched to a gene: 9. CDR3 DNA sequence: TGTGCCAGCAGCCAAAATGGACAGGGGAGAGTATATGGCTACACCTTC. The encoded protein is CASSQNGQGRVYGYTF.

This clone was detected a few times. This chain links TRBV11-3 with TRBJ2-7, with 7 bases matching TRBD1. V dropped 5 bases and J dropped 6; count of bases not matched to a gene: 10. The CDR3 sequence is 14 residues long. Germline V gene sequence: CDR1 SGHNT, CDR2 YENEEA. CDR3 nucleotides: TGTGCCAGCAGCCGGGGACAGCCGGATGGCGAGCAGTACTTC. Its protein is CASSRGQPDGEQYF.

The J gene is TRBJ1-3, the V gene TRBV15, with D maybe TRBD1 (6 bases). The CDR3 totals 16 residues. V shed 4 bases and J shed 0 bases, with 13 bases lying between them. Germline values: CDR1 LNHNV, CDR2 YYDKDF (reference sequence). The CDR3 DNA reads TGTGCCACCAGCACCTCACAGGGTATCTCTGGAAACACCATATATTTT. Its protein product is CATSTSQGISGNTIYF.

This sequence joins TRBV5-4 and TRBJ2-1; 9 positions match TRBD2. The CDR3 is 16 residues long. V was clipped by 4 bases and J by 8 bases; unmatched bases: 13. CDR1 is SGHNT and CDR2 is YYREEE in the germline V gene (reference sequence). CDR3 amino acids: CASSGLAGRGEDEQFF. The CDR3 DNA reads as TGTGCCAGCAGCGGCCTAGCGGGGAGGGGTGAGGATGAGCAGTTCTTC. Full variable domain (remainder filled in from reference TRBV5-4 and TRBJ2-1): ETGVTQSPTHLIKTRGQQVTLRCSSQSGHNTVSWYQQALGQGPQFIFQYYREEENGRGNFPPRFSGLQFPNYSSELNVNALELDDSALYLCASSGLAGRGEDEQFFGPGTRLTVL.

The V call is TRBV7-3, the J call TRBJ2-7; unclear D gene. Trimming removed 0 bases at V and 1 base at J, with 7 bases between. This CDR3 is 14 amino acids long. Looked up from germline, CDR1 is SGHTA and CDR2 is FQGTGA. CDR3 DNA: TGTGCCAGCAGCTTAACGTCGGTGTCCTACGAGCAGTACTTC. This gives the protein CASSLTSVSYEQYF.

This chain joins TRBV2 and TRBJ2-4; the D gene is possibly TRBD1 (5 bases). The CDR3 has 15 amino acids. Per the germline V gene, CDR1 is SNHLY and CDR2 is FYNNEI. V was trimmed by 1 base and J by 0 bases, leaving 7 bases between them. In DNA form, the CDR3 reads TGTGCCAGCAGTGAAGGGGGCCTAGCCAAAAACATTCAGTACTTC. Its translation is CASSEGGLAKNIQYF. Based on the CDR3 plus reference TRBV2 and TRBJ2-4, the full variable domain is EPEVTQTPSHQVTQMGQEVILRCVPISNHLYFYWYRQILGQKVEFLVSFYNNEISEKSEIFDDQFSVERPDGSNFTLKIRSTKLEDSAMYFCASSEGGLAKNIQYFGAGTRLSVL.

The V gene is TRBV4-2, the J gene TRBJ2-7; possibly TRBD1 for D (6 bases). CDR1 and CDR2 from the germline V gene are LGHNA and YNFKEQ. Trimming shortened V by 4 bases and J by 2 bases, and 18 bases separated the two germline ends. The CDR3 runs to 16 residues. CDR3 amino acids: CASSLWTEIITYEQYF. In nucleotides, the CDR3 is TGTGCCAGCAGCCTGTGGACAGAAATAATTACCTACGAGCAGTACTTC.

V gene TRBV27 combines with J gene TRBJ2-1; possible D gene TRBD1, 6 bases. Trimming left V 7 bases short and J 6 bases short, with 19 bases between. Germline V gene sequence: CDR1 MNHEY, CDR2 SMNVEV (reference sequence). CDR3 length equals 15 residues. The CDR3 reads CASTDPRGTINEQFF. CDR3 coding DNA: TGTGCCAGCACCGACCCCAGGGGAACAATCAATGAGCAGTTCTTC.

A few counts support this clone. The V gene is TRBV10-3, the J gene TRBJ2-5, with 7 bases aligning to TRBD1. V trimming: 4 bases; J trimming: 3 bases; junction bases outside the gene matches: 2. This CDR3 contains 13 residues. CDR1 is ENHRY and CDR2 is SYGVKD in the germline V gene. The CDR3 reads CAISGQGEETQYF. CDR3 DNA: TGTGCCATCAGTGGACAGGGAGAAGAGACCCAGTACTTC.

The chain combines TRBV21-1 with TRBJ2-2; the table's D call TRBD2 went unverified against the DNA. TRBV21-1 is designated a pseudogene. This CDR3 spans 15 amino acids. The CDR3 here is CASSKLERTTGELFF. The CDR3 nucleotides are TGTGCCAGCAGCAAATTGGAGCGGACGACCGGGGAGCTGTTTTTT.

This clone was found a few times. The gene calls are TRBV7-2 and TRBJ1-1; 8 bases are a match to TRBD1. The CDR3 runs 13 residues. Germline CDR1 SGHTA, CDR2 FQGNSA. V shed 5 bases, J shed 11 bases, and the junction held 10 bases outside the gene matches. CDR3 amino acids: CASSRLGQGLAFF. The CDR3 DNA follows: TGTGCCAGCAGCCGACTTGGACAGGGATTGGCTTTCTTT.

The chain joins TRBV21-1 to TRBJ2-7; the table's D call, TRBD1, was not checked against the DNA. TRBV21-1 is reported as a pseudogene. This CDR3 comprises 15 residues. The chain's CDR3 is CASRPKGALTYEQYF. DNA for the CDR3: TGTGCCAGCAGGCCGAAGGGGGCCTTAACCTACGAGCAGTACTTC.